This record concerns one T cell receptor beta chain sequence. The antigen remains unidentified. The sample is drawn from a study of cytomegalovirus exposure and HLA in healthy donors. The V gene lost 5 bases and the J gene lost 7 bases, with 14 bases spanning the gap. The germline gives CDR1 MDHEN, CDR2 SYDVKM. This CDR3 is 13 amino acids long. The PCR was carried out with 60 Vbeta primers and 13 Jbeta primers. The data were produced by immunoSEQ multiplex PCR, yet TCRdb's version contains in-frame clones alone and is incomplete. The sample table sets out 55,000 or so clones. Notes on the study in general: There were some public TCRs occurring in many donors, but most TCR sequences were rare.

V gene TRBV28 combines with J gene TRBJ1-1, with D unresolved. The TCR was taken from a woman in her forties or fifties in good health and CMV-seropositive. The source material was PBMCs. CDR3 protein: CASSPRISIEAFF. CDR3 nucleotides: TGTGCCAGCAGTCCCCGTATCTCTATTGAAGCTTTCTTT.